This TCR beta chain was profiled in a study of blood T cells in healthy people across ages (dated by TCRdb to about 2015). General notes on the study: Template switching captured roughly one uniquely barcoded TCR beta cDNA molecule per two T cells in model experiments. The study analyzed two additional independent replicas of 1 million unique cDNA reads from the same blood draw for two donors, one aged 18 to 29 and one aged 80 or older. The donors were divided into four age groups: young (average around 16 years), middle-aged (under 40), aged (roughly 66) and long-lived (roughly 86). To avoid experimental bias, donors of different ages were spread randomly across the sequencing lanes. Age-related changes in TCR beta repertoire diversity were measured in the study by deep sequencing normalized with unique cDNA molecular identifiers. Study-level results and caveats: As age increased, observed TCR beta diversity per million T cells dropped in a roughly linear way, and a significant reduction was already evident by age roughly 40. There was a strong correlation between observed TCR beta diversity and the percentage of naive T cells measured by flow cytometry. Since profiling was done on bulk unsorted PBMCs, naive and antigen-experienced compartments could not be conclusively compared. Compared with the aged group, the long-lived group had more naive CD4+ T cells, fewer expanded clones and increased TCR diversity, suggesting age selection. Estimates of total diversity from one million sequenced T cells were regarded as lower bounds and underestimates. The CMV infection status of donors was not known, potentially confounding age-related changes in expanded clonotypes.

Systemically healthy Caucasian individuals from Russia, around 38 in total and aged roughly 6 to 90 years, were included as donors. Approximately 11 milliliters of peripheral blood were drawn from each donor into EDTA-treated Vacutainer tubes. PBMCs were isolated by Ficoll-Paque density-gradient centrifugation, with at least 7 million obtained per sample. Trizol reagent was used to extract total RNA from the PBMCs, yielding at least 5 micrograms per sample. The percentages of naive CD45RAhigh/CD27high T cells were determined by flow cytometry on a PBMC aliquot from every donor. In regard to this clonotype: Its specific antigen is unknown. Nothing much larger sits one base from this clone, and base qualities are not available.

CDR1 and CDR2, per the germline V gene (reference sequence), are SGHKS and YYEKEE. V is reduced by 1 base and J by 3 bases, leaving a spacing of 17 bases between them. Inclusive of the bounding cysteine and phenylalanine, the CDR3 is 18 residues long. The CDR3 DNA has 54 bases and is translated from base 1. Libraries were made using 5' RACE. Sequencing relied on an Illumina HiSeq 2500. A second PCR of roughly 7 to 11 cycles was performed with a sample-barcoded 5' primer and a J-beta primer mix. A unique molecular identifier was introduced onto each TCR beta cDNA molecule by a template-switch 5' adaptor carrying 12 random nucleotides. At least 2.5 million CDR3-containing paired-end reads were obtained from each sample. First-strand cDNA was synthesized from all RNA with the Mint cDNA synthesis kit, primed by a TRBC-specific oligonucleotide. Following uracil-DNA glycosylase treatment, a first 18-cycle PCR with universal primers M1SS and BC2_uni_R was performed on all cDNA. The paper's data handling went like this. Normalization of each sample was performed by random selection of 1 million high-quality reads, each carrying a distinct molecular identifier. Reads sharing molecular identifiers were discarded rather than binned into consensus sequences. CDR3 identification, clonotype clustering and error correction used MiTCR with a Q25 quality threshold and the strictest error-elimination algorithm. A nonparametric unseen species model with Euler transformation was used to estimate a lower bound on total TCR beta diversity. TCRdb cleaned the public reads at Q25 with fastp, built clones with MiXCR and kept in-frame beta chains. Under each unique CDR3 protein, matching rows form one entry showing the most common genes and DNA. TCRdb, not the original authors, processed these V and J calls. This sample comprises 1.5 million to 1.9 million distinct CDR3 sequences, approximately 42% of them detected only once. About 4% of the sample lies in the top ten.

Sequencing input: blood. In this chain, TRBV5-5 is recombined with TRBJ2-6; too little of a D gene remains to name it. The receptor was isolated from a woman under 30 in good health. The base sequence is TGTGCCAGCAGCTTGTCCTGGGCAGCCTGGAGTGGGGCCAACGTCCTGACTTTC. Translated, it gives CASSLSWAAWSGANVLTF. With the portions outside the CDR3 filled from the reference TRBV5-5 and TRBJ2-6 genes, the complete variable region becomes DAGVTQSPTHLIKTRGQQVTLRCSPISGHKSVSWYQQVLGQGPQFIFQYYEKEERGRGNFPDRFSARQFPNYSSELNVNALLLGDSALYLCASSLSWAAWSGANVLTFGAGSRLTVL.